This TCR beta chain was sequenced during a study of T cells in Graves' hyperthyroidism and ophthalmopathy. The study, taken as a whole, reports: Also found in blood were most expanded thyroid clonotypes above 0.001. Researchers report that a 13 V-J model separated ophthalmopathy from stable hyperthyroidism.

TCR beta CDR3 region amplification was performed from RNA transcripts. The TCR CDR3 first-round RT-PCR relied on the HTBI primer set. TCRdb redid the calling of the multiplex PCR reads with MiXCR, one entry per CDR3 protein. The repertoire consists of about 510,000 distinct CDR3 sequences, with 12% to 15% occurring once and the leading ten covering approximately 15%. Many counts were recorded for this clonotype. Its antigen is unidentified. Deletions cut 1 base from V and 0 bases from J, with 6 bases between. This CDR3 contains 15 residues. The chain recombines TRBV12-3 or TRBV12-4 with TRBJ2-2; maybe TRBD2 (5 bases). Sequencing input: blood. The source is a woman in her forties with Graves' hyperthyroidism. Here the CDR3 reads CASSLGGPNTGELFF. The CDR3 bases are TGTGCCAGCAGTTTAGGAGGGCCGAACACCGGGGAGCTGTTTTTT.